Below, 30 T cell receptor beta chains from the same sample are listed, as sequenced in a study of STAT3 mutations in large granular lymphocyte leukemia. Libraries were prepared by immunoSEQ multiplex PCR; TCRdb keeps only in-frame clonotypes and omits some of them. The repertoire has about 12,000 clones, more than 65% of them found once; the top ten carry about half. Whole-study findings and limits: Every T-LGLL patient had at least one immunodominant TCRbeta clonotype.

Their recognized antigens are unknown. Sample: peripheral blood mononuclear cells. The source is a man aged 55 to 69 with T-cell large granular lymphocyte leukemia. Some clones in this sample may be carry-over from other donors' samples.

This clone appeared a few times. This rearrangement joins TRBV18 to TRBJ1-1; no clear D. The CDR3 totals 13 residues. The V gene's germline CDR1 is KGHSH and CDR2 LQKENI. Trimming took 5 bases from V and 0 from J, leaving 7 bases between them. In DNA form, the CDR3 reads TGTGCCAGCTCAAAAGGGTTGAACACTGAAGCTTTCTTT. It yields the protein CASSKGLNTEAFF. Complete variable domain (other parts from reference TRBV18 and TRBJ1-1): NAGVMQNPRHLVRRRGQEARLRCSPMKGHSHVYWYRQLPEEGLKFMVYLQKENIIDESGMPKERFSAEFPKEGPSILRIQQVVRGDSAAYFCASSKGLNTEAFFGQGTRLTVV.

This chain joins TRBV18 and TRBJ1-6; no reliable D call. The CDR3 spans 14 residues. V was pared by 3 bases and J by 7 bases, with 10 bases between. Germline V CDR1 and CDR2: KGHSH, LQKENI. The CDR3: CASSPDRLNSPLHF. The DNA for the CDR3 is TGTGCCAGCTCACCGGATCGGCTAAATTCACCCCTCCACTTT.

This sequence joins TRBV28 and TRBJ1-2; D not certain. Germline lookup yields CDR1 MDHEN and CDR2 SYDVKM. The CDR3 length is 11 residues. V gave up 8 bases and J gave up 3 bases, with 7 bases separating them. The CDR3 sequence: CASWGYYGYTF. The CDR3 DNA reads TGTGCCAGCTGGGGTTACTATGGCTACACCTTC.

The rearrangement links TRBV7-2 to TRBJ2-2; weak D call: TRBD2 (5 bases). CDR3 length: 17 residues. CDR1 is SGHTA and CDR2 is FQGNSA in the germline V gene. Deletions cut 5 bases from V and 1 base from J, with 17 bases between. DNA for the CDR3: TGTGCCAGCAGCCCTGATTGGGGTGGACTGAACACCGGGGAGCTGTTTTTT. Translation: CASSPDWGGLNTGELFF.

The chain is built from TRBV2 and TRBJ2-7, with 10 bases fitting TRBD1. Germline CDR1 and CDR2: SNHLY and FYNNEI. V lost 5 bases and J lost 2; bases outside the gene matches: 6. This CDR3 region has 15 residues. The chain's CDR3 is CASSSRDRGPYEQYF. CDR3 in DNA: TGTGCCAGCAGTTCCCGGGACAGGGGTCCCTACGAGCAGTACTTC.

The chain carries TRBV11-2 and TRBJ2-3; 8 bases align to TRBD2. The CDR3 is 15 residues long. The ends lost 2 bases at V and 4 bases at J; junction bases unmatched: 5. CDR1 and CDR2 from the germline V gene are SGHAT and FQNNGV. This CDR3 reads CASSLSGSFADTQYF. The DNA for the CDR3 is TGTGCCAGCAGCTTAAGCGGGAGCTTCGCAGATACGCAGTATTTT.

The gene calls are TRBV30 and TRBJ2-2; D remains ambiguous. Germline CDR1 is GTSNPN and CDR2 is SVGIG (reference sequence). The CDR3 consists of 14 residues. The ends were cut back, 5 bases at V and 2 bases at J, with 12 bases in the middle. The DNA of the CDR3 is TGTGCCTGGGGACGACACCCTAACACCGGGGAGCTGTTTTTT. It is translated as CAWGRHPNTGELFF.

The chain is built from TRBV10-2 and TRBJ2-1; unclear D gene. V was shortened by 0 bases and J by 4 bases, with 7 bases between the two germline ends. CDR1 is WSHSY, CDR2 SAAADI, per germline. CDR3 size: 14 residues. CDR3: CASSESGRYNEQFF. For the CDR3, the DNA is TGCGCCAGCAGTGAGTCTGGCAGATACAATGAGCAGTTCTTC.

This clone is deemed medium-sized (0.01 to 0.1%). This sequence joins TRBV13 and TRBJ1-6; D is uncertain. V was pared by 6 bases and J by 8 bases, with 8 bases between. Germline lookup yields CDR1 PRHDT and CDR2 FYEKMQ (reference sequence). This CDR3 region has 12 residues. The chain's CDR3 is CASSALDSPLHF. The CDR3 region has the DNA TGTGCCAGCAGTGCCCTCGATTCACCCCTCCACTTT. Supplemented by reference TRBV13 and TRBJ1-6, the full variable domain reads AAGVIQSPRHLIKEKRETATLKCYPIPRHDTVYWYQQGPGQDPQFLISFYEKMQSDKGSIPDRFSAQQFSDYHSELNMSSLELGDSALYFCASSALDSPLHFGNGTRLTVT.

The chain carries TRBV2 and TRBJ1-5; D is unclear. Trimming removed 3 bases from V and 0 bases from J, with 9 bases in between. This CDR3 is 15 amino acids long. In germline, CDR1 is SNHLY, CDR2 FYNNEI. In DNA form, the CDR3 reads TGTGCCAGCAGTGATCGCCTAAATAGCAATCAGCCCCAGCATTTT. Its protein product is CASSDRLNSNQPQHF.

This clone has only one observation. The chain couples TRBV28 to TRBJ2-3; perhaps TRBD2 as D (5 bases). CDR3 length: 11 amino acids. V gave up 4 bases and J gave up 11 bases, with 10 bases separating them. Germline V gene data show CDR1 as MDHEN and CDR2 as SYDVKM. CDR3 bases: TGTGCCAGCAGTTATAGCGTGGAGCAGTATTTT. It specifies CASSYSVEQYF.

The CDR3 sequence: CASSFWGSMNTEAFF. Written as DNA, the CDR3 is TGTGCCAGCAGTTTTTGGGGCAGCATGAACACTGAAGCTTTCTTT. The V gene is TRBV27, the J gene TRBJ1-1; the D gene is possibly TRBD1 (5 bases). The V and J ends lost 3 bases and 0 bases respectively, with 11 bases between them. The CDR3 is 15 residues long. Germline loops: CDR1 MNHEY, CDR2 SMNVEV (reference sequence).

This clone has just one count. V is TRBV30 and J is TRBJ2-3; D unclear. Between the trimmed V and J ends, which lost 0 bases and 10 bases, there was a span of 14 bases. The CDR3 has 13 amino acids. Looked up from germline, CDR1 is GTSNPN and CDR2 is SVGIG (reference sequence). The CDR3 sequence: CAWSVESGAAQYF. The CDR3 region has the DNA TGTGCCTGGAGTGTAGAGAGTGGCGCGGCGCAGTATTTT.

This chain links TRBV7-3 with TRBJ1-6; D call uncertain. V dropped 5 bases and J dropped 7 bases, with 15 bases sitting between them. Looked up from germline, CDR1 is SGHTA and CDR2 is FQGTGA. This CDR3 is built from 15 residues. Here the CDR3 DNA reads TGTGCCAGCAGCCGTTTCCGGGTCCCGAATTCACCCCTCCACTTT. Encoded protein: CASSRFRVPNSPLHF. The full variable domain, rest sourced from reference TRBV7-3 and TRBJ1-6, is GAGVSQTPSNKVTEKGKYVELRCDPISGHTALYWYRQSLGQGPEFLIYFQGTGAADDSGLPNDRFFAVRPEGSVSTLKIQRTERGDSAVYLCASSRFRVPNSPLHFGNGTRLTVT.

The genes are TRBV7-2 and TRBJ2-7; no firm D call. CDR3 length: 13 amino acids. The V end lost 2 bases, the J end lost 4 bases, and 9 bases lay between the germline ends. Germline values: CDR1 SGHTA, CDR2 FQGNSA. The CDR3: CASSLNKVYEQYF. CDR3 DNA: TGTGCCAGCAGCTTAAACAAGGTATACGAGCAGTACTTC.

This rearrangement joins TRBV27 to TRBJ1-5; D is unresolved. CDR3 length equals 15 residues. V was pared by 5 bases and J by 1 base, with 12 bases between. Looked up from germline, CDR1 is MNHEY and CDR2 is SMNVEV (reference sequence). CDR3 residues: CASSPSPLSNQPQHF. The DNA of the CDR3 is TGTGCCAGCAGTCCCAGCCCTTTGAGCAATCAGCCCCAGCATTTT.

The chain carries TRBV6-1 and TRBJ2-7; no definite D call. Looked up from germline, CDR1 is MNHNS and CDR2 is SASEGT. This CDR3 comprises 16 residues. Trimming stripped 4 bases from V and 2 bases from J, with 18 bases between. The CDR3 bases are TGTGCCAGCAGTGGTTCTTATGAGCAGAGCCCCTACGAGCAGTACTTC. Translated: CASSGSYEQSPYEQYF.

V and J are TRBV7-9 and TRBJ2-3; D remains ambiguous. The CDR3 loop spans 12 amino acids. Germline CDR1 reads SEHNR; CDR2 reads FQNEAQ (reference sequence). Trimming pared 4 bases from V and 2 bases from J, leaving 4 bases between. CDR3 DNA: TGTGCCAGCAGCTACAACACAGATACGCAGTATTTT. Protein sequence: CASSYNTDTQYF.

The V call is TRBV30, the J call TRBJ1-2, with 10 bases fitting TRBD1. CDR1 is GTSNPN and CDR2 is SVGIG in the germline V gene (reference sequence). CDR3 length equals 14 residues. With 5 bases clipped from V and 4 bases from J, the junction kept 7 bases outside the gene matches. The CDR3 coding sequence is TGTGCCTGGGGGAGGGACAGGGGAGGCTATGGCTACACCTTC. Residues: CAWGRDRGGYGYTF.

The rearrangement links TRBV5-1 to TRBJ2-1; D ambiguous. The germline gives CDR1 SGHRS, CDR2 YFSETQ. CDR3 length: 15 amino acids. The germline V and J ends were trimmed by 2 bases and 0 bases, with 9 bases remaining between them. The CDR3: CASSLQLSSYNEQFF. The CDR3 nucleotides read TGCGCCAGCAGCTTACAGCTGAGCTCCTACAATGAGCAGTTCTTC.

The chain carries TRBV5-5 and TRBJ2-1, with 13 bases lining up with TRBD2. The V and J ends lost 4 bases and 5 bases, in that order; junction bases with no gene match: 3. Germline V CDR1 and CDR2: SGHKS, YYEKEE (reference sequence). This CDR3 spans 15 amino acids. CDR3 DNA sequence: TGTGCCAGCAGCCGAACTAGCGGGAGGGACAATGAGCAGTTCTTC. Its protein is CASSRTSGRDNEQFF.

The chain couples TRBV18 to TRBJ2-1; D gene ambiguous. The CDR3 is 15 amino acids. The V gene lost 1 base and the J gene lost 2 bases, with 9 bases spanning the gap. Germline CDR1 reads KGHSH; CDR2 reads LQKENI. In DNA form, the CDR3 reads TGTGCCAGCTCACCACTTGCGAGAACCTACAATGAGCAGTTCTTC. Amino acid sequence: CASSPLARTYNEQFF.

This sequence joins TRBV13 and TRBJ2-7; 14 bases line up with TRBD2. Germline values: CDR1 PRHDT, CDR2 FYEKMQ (reference sequence). CDR3 size: 17 residues. The V and J ends lost 0 bases and 4 bases, in that order; junction bases with no gene match: 5. The CDR3, as DNA: TGTGCCAGCAGCTTAGGCGGGACTAGCGGGAGAATATACGAGCAGTACTTC. This gives the protein CASSLGGTSGRIYEQYF.

The rearrangement joins TRBV5-4 to TRBJ2-3; perhaps TRBD2 as D (5 bases). Germline V CDR1 and CDR2: SGHNT, YYREEE (reference sequence). The V end was cut by 2 bases, the J end by 6 bases, with 7 bases between. This CDR3 is built from 12 residues. The CDR3 sequence: CASSLSGDTQYF. DNA of the CDR3: TGTGCCAGCAGCTTAAGCGGCGATACGCAGTATTTT.

This chain connects TRBV18 to TRBJ1-4, with D uncertain. The germline gives CDR1 KGHSH, CDR2 LQKENI. V gave up 6 bases and J gave up 7 bases, with 15 bases separating them. There are 14 residues in the CDR3. CDR3 DNA sequence: TGTGCCAGCTCGTCGGGGTTGAACGGTGAAAAACTGTTTTTT. It translates to CASSSGLNGEKLFF. Together with reference TRBV18 and TRBJ1-4, the CDR3 gives the full variable domain: NAGVMQNPRHLVRRRGQEARLRCSPMKGHSHVYWYRQLPEEGLKFMVYLQKENIIDESGMPKERFSAEFPKEGPSILRIQQVVRGDSAAYFCASSSGLNGEKLFFGSGTQLSVL.

The rearrangement joins TRBV11-2 to TRBJ2-3; possibly TRBD2 for D (6 bases). Germline CDR1 reads SGHAT; CDR2 reads FQNNGV. V was shortened by 4 bases and J by 4 bases, with 12 bases between the two germline ends. The CDR3 spans 14 residues. CDR3 DNA sequence: TGTGCCAGCAGCTCAGAGGGACTCTCAGATACGCAGTATTTT. As protein: CASSSEGLSDTQYF. The variable domain in full, completed from reference TRBV11-2 and TRBJ2-3, reads EAGVAQSPRYKIIEKRQSVAFWCNPISGHATLYWYQQILGQGPKLLIQFQNNGVVDDSQLPKDRFSAERLKGVDSTLKIQPAKLEDSAVYLCASSSEGLSDTQYFGPGTRLTVL.

The chain has TRBV9 and TRBJ1-1, with D possibly being TRBD1 (6 bases). The V gene lost 4 bases and the J gene lost 3 bases, with 10 bases spanning the gap. The CDR3 length is 13 residues. Germline-derived CDR1 and CDR2 are SGDLS and YYNGEE. CDR3 DNA: TGTGCCAGCAGCTTTCAGGGGCACACTGAAGCTTTCTTT. This sequence encodes CASSFQGHTEAFF.

This chain connects TRBV4-3 to TRBJ1-1; TRBD1 matches 7 bases. Trimming cost V 0 bases and J 7 bases; bases outside gene matches: 8. Germline V gene lookup returns CDR1 LGHNA and CDR2 YSLEER. The CDR3 has 15 residues. In nucleotides, the CDR3 is TGCGCCAGCAGCCAAGAATTCGGGACAGCGGGTGAAGCTTTCTTT. Amino acids: CASSQEFGTAGEAFF.

V usage is TRBV5-4 and J usage is TRBJ2-1, with 11 nucleotides matching TRBD2. In germline, CDR1 is SGHNT, CDR2 YYREEE (reference sequence). V was clipped by 0 bases and J by 14 bases; unmatched bases: 13. The CDR3 extends over 16 amino acids. CDR3 in amino acids: CASSLESGLAEEGKFF. The CDR3 nucleotides read TGTGCCAGCAGCTTGGAGTCGGGACTAGCGGAAGAGGGAAAGTTCTTC.

This chain joins TRBV7-9 and TRBJ2-1; 7 nucleotides line up with TRBD2. The germline CDR1 and CDR2 sequences are SEHNR and FQNEAQ (reference sequence). Trimming cost V 5 bases and J 0 bases; bases outside gene matches: 7. The CDR3 runs 16 residues. CDR3 sequence reads: CASSPPGGGSYNEQFF. For the CDR3, the DNA is TGTGCCAGCAGCCCCCCGGGCGGGGGCTCCTACAATGAGCAGTTCTTC.